The T cell receptor (beta chain) under discussion was sequenced for a study of blood T cells in healthy people across ages. The CDR3 is made up of 15 amino acids. V shed 2 bases and J 0 bases; nucleotides not matched to a gene: 3. Germline CDR1 and CDR2: MNHEY and SVGAGI. Details on this clonotype: This may be a read error: a much more frequent sequence differs by one nucleotide.

Alongside a J-beta primer mix, a sample-barcoded 5' primer served in a second PCR lasting about 7 to 12 cycles. TCRdb independently ran MiXCR on the 5' RACE reads; one entry per CDR3 protein. This sample has roughly 1,300,000 distinct CDR3 sequences, with 55% to 75% found just once. Peripheral blood samples of 9.5 to 10 milliliters were drawn from each donor. The sequenced sample consisted of blood. This chain joins TRBV6-5 and TRBJ1-1, with TRBD1 identical over 7 bases. The origin of this receptor is a young man in good health. CDR3 region: CASSYATGMNTEAFF. For the CDR3, the DNA is TGTGCCAGCAGTTACGCGACAGGGATGAACACTGAAGCTTTCTTT.